The rows below give T cell receptor beta chains drawn from one sample of a study of blood T cell repertoires in COVID-19. Only in-frame clones appear in the TCRdb table, and some are missing; sequencing was by immunoSEQ multiplex PCR. Of around 290,000 clones listed, 80% to 90% are singletons. The sample was peripheral blood. The receptors were gathered from a woman aged 70 to 79 with COVID-19, enrolled during active disease. Both conserved end residues are trimmed from each CDR3. A D gene is named only where the DNA matches it firmly.

d_call v_call cdr3_aa
TRBD2 TRBV29-1 SVSPVAGSTDTQY
NA TRBV18 ASSPRDYEQY
NA TRBV7-9 ASSPTRGGNEKLF
NA TRBV19 ASSKSGTGNPQETQY
TRBD2 TRBV27 ASSSGLAGGQSEQY
NA TRBV19 ARHRDCYAYEQY
TRBD1 TRBV5-1 ASSWDRGLDAEAF
NA TRBV3-1/TRBV3-2 ASSQGGLGSNQPQH
NA TRBV29-1 SVEQNYGYT
NA TRBV30 AWSQSRGSGTIY
TRBD1 TRBV3-1/TRBV3-2 ASSQFPGQGAEQY
TRBD1 TRBV5-6 ASSLSPGTGNYGYT
TRBD2 TRBV28 ASSLNSGEETQY
NA TRBV7-2 ASSLALGQVLTYEQY
TRBD1 TRBV18 ASSPRRDRGRRDYGYT
NA TRBV7-2 ASSLKPYSGNTIY
TRBD1 TRBV28 ASSPGGNNSPLH
TRBD2 TRBV27 ASSLRLAAPSSTDTQY
TRBD1 TRBV4-1 ASSQVGGQNYGYT
NA TRBV6-4 ASRGTLASEQF
TRBD1 TRBV5-1 ASRSGGSTEAF
TRBD2 TRBV7-6 ASSLVGFAGLAGAANTGELF
NA TRBV9 ASSSRLQATHYGYT
NA TRBV6-2/TRBV6-3 ASSWDTSSLDTEAF
NA TRBV19 ASRLTAGETQY
NA TRBV13 ASRSGYGYT
NA TRBV7-2 ASSSKETQY
NA TRBV18 ASSPPGFNEQF
NA TRBV7-2 ASSPLTGESPLH
NA TRBV3-1/TRBV3-2 ASSQNRAAPSYEQY
NA TRBV18 ASSPRETEAF
NA TRBV5-6 ASALRQEKAF
TRBD2 TRBV5-1 ASSQTGGWETQY
NA TRBV19 ASSIEGVGGEAF
NA TRBV6-5 ASSYSGGYGYT
NA TRBV6-1 ASSETGFQPQH
NA TRBV27 ASSLEGVVAYEQY
TRBD1 TRBV15 ATSRRTGQETQY
NA TRBV4-3 ASSQDSQASSYNSPLH
TRBD2 TRBV7-2 ASSSITSGGRF
TRBD2 TRBV24-1 ATSDFGGSTDTQY
NA TRBV27 ASSPLLPNTEAF
NA TRBV21-1 ASSKGGVTYNSPLH
TRBD1 TRBV6-6 ASSSGQGGNQPQH
NA TRBV27 ASSSFLRESTSPLH
TRBD1 TRBV25-1 ASSSGGEAF
NA TRBV28 ASCLTGLNSPLH
NA TRBV19 ASSTDPGGNSPLH
TRBD1 TRBV4-3 ASSQDSGTGWEKLF
NA TRBV7-2 ASTRVVGSGANVLT
TRBD1 TRBV19 ASSMTGVTYEQY
NA TRBV4-3 ASSQEGQGIYNEQF
NA TRBV5-1 ASSLGIGGTGELF
NA TRBV18 ASSPPGQQETQY
TRBD1 TRBV3-1/TRBV3-2 ASSQEDRGGEKLF
NA TRBV5-1 ASSFGQQNTEAF
TRBD1 TRBV19 ASSPDRGLYNYGYT
TRBD1 TRBV2 ASRGDRNYYGYT
NA TRBV9 ASSEGGDIQETQY